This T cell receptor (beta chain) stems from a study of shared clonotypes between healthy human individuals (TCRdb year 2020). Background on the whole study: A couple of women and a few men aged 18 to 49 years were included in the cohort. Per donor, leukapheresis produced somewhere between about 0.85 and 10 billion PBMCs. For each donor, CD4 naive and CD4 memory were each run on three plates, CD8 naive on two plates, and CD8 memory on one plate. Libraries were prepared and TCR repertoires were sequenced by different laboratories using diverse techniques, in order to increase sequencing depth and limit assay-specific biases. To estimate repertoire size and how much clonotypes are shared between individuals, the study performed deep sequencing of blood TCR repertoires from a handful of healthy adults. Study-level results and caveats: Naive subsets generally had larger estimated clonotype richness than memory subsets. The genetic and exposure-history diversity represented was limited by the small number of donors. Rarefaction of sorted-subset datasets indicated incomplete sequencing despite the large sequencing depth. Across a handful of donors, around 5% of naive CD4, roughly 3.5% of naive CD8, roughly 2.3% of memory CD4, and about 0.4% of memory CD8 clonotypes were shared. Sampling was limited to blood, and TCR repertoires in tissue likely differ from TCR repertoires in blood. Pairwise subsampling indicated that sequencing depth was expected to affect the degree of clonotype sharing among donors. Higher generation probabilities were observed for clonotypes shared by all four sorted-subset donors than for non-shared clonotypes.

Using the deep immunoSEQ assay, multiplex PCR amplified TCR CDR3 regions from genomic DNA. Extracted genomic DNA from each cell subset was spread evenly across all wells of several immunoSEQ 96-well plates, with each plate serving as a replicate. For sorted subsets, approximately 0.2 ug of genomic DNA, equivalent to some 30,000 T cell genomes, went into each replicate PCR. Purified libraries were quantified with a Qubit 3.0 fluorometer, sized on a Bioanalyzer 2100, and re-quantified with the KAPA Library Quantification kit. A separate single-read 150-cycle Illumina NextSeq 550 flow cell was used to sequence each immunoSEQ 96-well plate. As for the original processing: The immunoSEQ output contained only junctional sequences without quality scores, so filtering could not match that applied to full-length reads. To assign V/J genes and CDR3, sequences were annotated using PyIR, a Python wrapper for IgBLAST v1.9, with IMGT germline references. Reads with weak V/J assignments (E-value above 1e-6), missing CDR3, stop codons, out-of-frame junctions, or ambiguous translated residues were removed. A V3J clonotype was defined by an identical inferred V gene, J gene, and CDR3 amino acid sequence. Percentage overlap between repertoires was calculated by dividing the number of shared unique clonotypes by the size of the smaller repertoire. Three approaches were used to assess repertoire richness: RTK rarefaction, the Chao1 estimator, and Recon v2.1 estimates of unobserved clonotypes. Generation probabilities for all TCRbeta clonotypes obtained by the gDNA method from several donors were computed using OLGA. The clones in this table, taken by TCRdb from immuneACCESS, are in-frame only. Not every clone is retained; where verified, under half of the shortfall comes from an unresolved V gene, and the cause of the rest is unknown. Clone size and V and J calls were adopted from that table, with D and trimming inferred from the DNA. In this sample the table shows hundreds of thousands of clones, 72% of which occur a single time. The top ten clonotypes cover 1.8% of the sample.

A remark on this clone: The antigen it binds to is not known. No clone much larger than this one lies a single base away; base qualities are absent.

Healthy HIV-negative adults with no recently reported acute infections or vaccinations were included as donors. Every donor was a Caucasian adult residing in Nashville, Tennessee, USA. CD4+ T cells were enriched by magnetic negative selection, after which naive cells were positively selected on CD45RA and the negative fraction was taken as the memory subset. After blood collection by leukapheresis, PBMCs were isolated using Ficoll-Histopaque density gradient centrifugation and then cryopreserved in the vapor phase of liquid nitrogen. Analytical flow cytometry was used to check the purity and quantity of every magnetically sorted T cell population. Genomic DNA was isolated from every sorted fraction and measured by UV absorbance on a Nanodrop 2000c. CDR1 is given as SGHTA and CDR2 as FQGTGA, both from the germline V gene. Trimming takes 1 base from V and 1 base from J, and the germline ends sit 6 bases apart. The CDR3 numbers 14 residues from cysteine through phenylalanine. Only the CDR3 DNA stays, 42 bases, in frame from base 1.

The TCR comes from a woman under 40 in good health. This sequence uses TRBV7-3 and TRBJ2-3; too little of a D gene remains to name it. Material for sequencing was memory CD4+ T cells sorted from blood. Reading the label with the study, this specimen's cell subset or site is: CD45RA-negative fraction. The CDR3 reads CASSLMAGTDTQYF. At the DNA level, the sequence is TGTGCCAGCAGCTTAATGGCGGGCACAGATACGCAGTATTTT.